These T cell receptor beta chains were read from a single sample in a study of cytotoxic CD8 clonotypes in ibrutinib-treated CLL. Using immunoSEQ multiplex PCR, the repertoire was profiled, and TCRdb retains in-frame clones only, with some absent. The table has around 150,000 clones, about 88% seen once. Here the sequenced sample was PBMCs, taken at disease progression, from a patient treated with ibrutinib. These receptors were collected from a human donor with chronic lymphocytic leukemia. Both conserved end residues are part of each CDR3.

j_gene,v_gene,len,CDR3aa
TRBJ2-4,TRBV9,14,CASSAPSGKNIQYF
TRBJ2-5,TRBV7-2,16,CASSSSGQGASQTQYF
TRBJ2-7,TRBV6-5,15,CASRKGQMSLYEQYF
TRBJ1-2,TRBV29-1,14,CSVLIQPTGYGYTF
TRBJ1-1,TRBV9,13,CASSAVPDTEAFF
TRBJ2-1,TRBV10-3,13,CAISADLNNEQFF
TRBJ2-5,TRBV9,15,CASSPLLAEQETQYF
TRBJ2-1,TRBV29-1,16,CSVVGLAGVRIYEQFF
TRBJ2-1,TRBV7-9,16,CASSPRTRTTNNEQFF
TRBJ2-7,TRBV5-4,15,CASSVEVRVVHEQYF
TRBJ1-4,TRBV5-1,15,CASSWEGSLNEKLFF
TRBJ2-5,TRBV7-3,14,CASSFSQDRETQYF
TRBJ2-7,TRBV7-2,16,CASSLRTSGALYEQYF
TRBJ2-7,TRBV5-4,15,CASSGLAEKGGEQYF
TRBJ1-5,TRBV4-3,14,CASSYGRSNQPQHF
TRBJ1-1,TRBV7-9,12,CASSLGGGEAFF
TRBJ2-7,TRBV7-6,13,CASSLDTSYEQYF
TRBJ1-3,TRBV11-3,14,CASSLHREGNTIYF
TRBJ1-2,TRBV6-5,15,CASSYEGTANYGYTF
TRBJ1-2,TRBV4-1,16,CASSQELPRTGFGYTF
TRBJ2-1,TRBV19,15,CASSIGGNSYNEQFF
TRBJ1-2,TRBV2,14,CASLPPSGSYGYTF
TRBJ2-7,TRBV6-5,14,CASSPLASSPEQYF
TRBJ2-7,TRBV2,16,CASRDRSGSSFVEQYF
TRBJ2-7,TRBV7-2,14,CASSLDGKAYEQYF
TRBJ2-4,TRBV29-1,15,CSVQGRAGAKNIQYF
TRBJ1-2,TRBV7-3,15,CASSLTPAGGRGYTF
TRBJ2-2,TRBV9,14,CASSPPDRAGELFF
TRBJ2-7,TRBV5-1,16,CASSFRGAVRVGEQYF
TRBJ2-5,TRBV5-4,13,CASSVAGKETQYF
TRBJ2-5,TRBV6-4,13,CASGSGPGETQYF
TRBJ1-1,TRBV4-3,16,CASSQDVIQDSTEAFF
TRBJ1-5,TRBV21-1,18,CASSKGRDFGASNQPQHF
TRBJ2-2,TRBV2,14,CASSEQTNTGELFF
TRBJ1-2,TRBV5-1,15,CASSPTQGFGYGYTF
TRBJ2-1,TRBV6-5,15,CASSYRRQGGNEQFF
TRBJ1-5,TRBV7-6,14,CASSLRQGNQPQHF
TRBJ2-1,TRBV29-1,12,CSVRTVLNEQFF
TRBJ2-5,TRBV28,15,CASSSYRGNQETQYF
TRBJ2-7,TRBV27,13,CASSLQEGYEQYF
TRBJ1-5,TRBV9,14,CASSGGTGGQPQHF
TRBJ1-1,TRBV30,12,CAWSAGGPEAFF
TRBJ2-3,TRBV7-3,16,CASSLNPSGGTDTQYF
TRBJ2-3,TRBV28,12,CASSLRAFAQYF
TRBJ2-2,TRBV30,15,CAWKLAGLNTGELFF
TRBJ2-1,TRBV5-4,20,CASSLVMGQGSLWTYNEQFF
TRBJ1-1,TRBV2,15,CASTKLGRGGTEAFF
TRBJ2-1,TRBV20-1,11,CSAGNLNEQFF
TRBJ1-4,TRBV28,14,CASSLDRVNEKLFF
TRBJ1-2,TRBV5-1,14,CASSLAVGEAGYTF
TRBJ1-2,TRBV19,18,CASSSLGQGKAPLYGYTF
TRBJ2-2,TRBV9,15,CASSVVAGDTGELFF
TRBJ2-1,TRBV7-9,16,CASSVSGRVRGDEQFF